The entry that follows covers one TCR beta chain sequence. Many counts were recorded for this clonotype. Its antigen is unknown. Base quality data are lacking; no much larger clone is found one base away. The CDR3 runs 15 residues from the cysteine to the phenylalanine. CDR3 DNA only is kept here, 45 bases in frame from base 1. In the germline V gene, CDR1 corresponds to SGHRS and CDR2 to YFSETQ. The germline ends are 9 bases apart after V is trimmed by 1 base and J by 2 bases. Ophthalmopathy patients had moderately to severely active disease, Clinical Activity Score of at least 3, NOSPECS grade of at least 4, and duration under 3 months. Exclusion was applied to patients with uncontrolled infections, other autoimmune diseases, pregnancy or lactation. Clinical symptoms, serum thyroxine and TRAb, thyroid ultrasound, and orbital computed tomography formed the basis for the diagnoses. PBMCs were isolated from approximately 10 ml of fresh peripheral blood by Ficoll-Paque density gradient centrifugation. Trizol reagent was used to extract total RNA, and RNA quality was then checked on an Agilent 2100 Bioanalyzer.

The sample originates from a study of T cells in Graves' hyperthyroidism and ophthalmopathy (dated by TCRdb to 2018 to 2020). Concerning the study at large: Peripheral blood samples were taken at initial diagnosis, before any treatment was given. TCR V-J signatures able to tell the groups apart were searched for in a discovery cohort of 90 to 100 patients, of whom 40 to 45 had Graves' ophthalmopathy and about 55 had stable Graves' hyperthyroidism. Prospective prediction of ophthalmopathy was tested in an independent validation cohort of 18 to 20 hyperthyroidism patients and some 17 patients who later progressed to ophthalmopathy. For training and testing, the approximately 97 patients in the discovery cohort were randomly divided in a 7:3 ratio. In addition, the study compared T-cell repertoires in thyroid tissue and in blood from five or six Graves' hyperthyroidism patients. After blood sampling, hyperthyroidism patients were treated with methimazole at a starting dose of 30 mg daily, and ophthalmopathy patients were treated with high-dose intravenous methylprednisolone. TCR Vbeta CDR3 sequencing of 120 to 150 peripheral blood samples (over 40 ophthalmopathy, about 74 hyperthyroidism and roughly 17 progressor patients) is reported in the paper. Findings and caveats that apply to the study as a whole: In cross-validation, a model built on a 13 V-J signature told ophthalmopathy apart from stable hyperthyroidism with approximately 90% sensitivity and around 83% specificity, and in testing the same model reached 80%/75%. In validation, progression to ophthalmopathy was predicted by the model with almost 71% sensitivity and 72.22% specificity, a median of about 6.4 months before onset. No statistical method was used to set the sample size in advance, and investigators knew the group allocation. Most expanded thyroid clonotypes (frequency above 0.001) were also detected in blood, a finding suggesting that blood repertoires may reflect thyroid immune responses.

The TCR beta CDR3 regions were amplified from the RNA transcripts. The TCR CDR3 was subjected to a first round of RT-PCR using the HTBI primer set and the Qiagen OneStep RT-PCR kit. Libraries were constructed in a second round of multiplex PCR, after which size selection and purification were performed. The libraries were sequenced on an Illumina HiSeq2000 using paired-end 100 bp reads. The authors' pipeline ran thus. SOAPnuke was used to process the raw data, throwing out any read that contained adapters or uncalled bases, had a mean Phred below 15, or lacked an exact constant-primer or identifier match. COPE v1.2.5 was used to merge the high-quality paired reads, and each unique nucleotide sequence was defined as a clonotype. MiTCR v1.1 was used to align clonotypes to the IMGT TRBV, TRBD and TRBJ reference segments. The analysis was restricted to V-J combinations with a frequency above 0.0001, which together covered about 99% of the repertoires. A TCS score was defined as the ratio of F50 (clonal expansion) to E x V (chaos), with BLOSUM62-based TCRdist applied between CDR3 peptides within each V-J. Welch's t-statistics and random forest reduced 514 V-J features to under 15, which were used in a naive Bayes classifier (R e1071). Clones were called with MiXCR by TCRdb after fastp trimmed the public reads at Q25, and only in-frame beta chains were retained. Every CDR3 protein is listed once, alongside the most common genes and DNA of its rows. TCRdb, not the authors, supplied the V and J calls. This sample gives a few hundred thousand distinct CDR3 sequences in total; over 15% of them show up just once. The ten biggest clones cover 15% to 17% of the sample.

The sequence derives from a woman in her forties with Graves' ophthalmopathy. The specimen sequenced was blood. This chain joins TRBV5-1 to TRBJ2-2, with TRBD2 tentatively as D gene (6 bases match). CDR3 loop: CASSLMRGNTGELFF. The nucleotide sequence reads as follows: TGCGCCAGCAGCTTGATGCGGGGAAACACCGGGGAGCTGTTTTTT.